The TCR beta chain under discussion was sequenced for a study of blood T cells in healthy people across ages. Overall study results and limits: Because sorting was not performed, PBMCs prevented conclusive naive versus antigen-experienced comparison. Significant beta diversity loss was already apparent by age approximately 38, declining roughly linearly.

The CDR3 loop spans 13 amino acids. V was shortened by 5 bases and J by 4 bases, with 11 bases between the two germline ends. CDR1 and CDR2 (germline): SQVTM, ANQGSEA. It was with a sample-barcoded 5' primer and a J-beta primer mix that a second PCR of about 7 to 12 cycles was run. Tags on each cDNA molecule came from a template-switch adaptor with 12 random nucleotides. Each CDR3 protein is one row after TCRdb ran MiXCR on the 5' RACE reads. Of roughly 1.9 million distinct CDR3 sequences detected, 39% appear once; the ten largest clones hold roughly 23%. About this clonotype itself: Antigen unknown.

Input material: blood. The V and J genes are TRBV29-1 and TRBJ1-4, with a possible D match to TRBD1 (5 bases). The sequence was obtained from a human donor in good health. CDR3 sequence: CSVTPGVNEKLFF. As DNA, the CDR3 is TGCAGCGTTACCCCGGGGGTTAATGAAAAACTGTTTTTT.